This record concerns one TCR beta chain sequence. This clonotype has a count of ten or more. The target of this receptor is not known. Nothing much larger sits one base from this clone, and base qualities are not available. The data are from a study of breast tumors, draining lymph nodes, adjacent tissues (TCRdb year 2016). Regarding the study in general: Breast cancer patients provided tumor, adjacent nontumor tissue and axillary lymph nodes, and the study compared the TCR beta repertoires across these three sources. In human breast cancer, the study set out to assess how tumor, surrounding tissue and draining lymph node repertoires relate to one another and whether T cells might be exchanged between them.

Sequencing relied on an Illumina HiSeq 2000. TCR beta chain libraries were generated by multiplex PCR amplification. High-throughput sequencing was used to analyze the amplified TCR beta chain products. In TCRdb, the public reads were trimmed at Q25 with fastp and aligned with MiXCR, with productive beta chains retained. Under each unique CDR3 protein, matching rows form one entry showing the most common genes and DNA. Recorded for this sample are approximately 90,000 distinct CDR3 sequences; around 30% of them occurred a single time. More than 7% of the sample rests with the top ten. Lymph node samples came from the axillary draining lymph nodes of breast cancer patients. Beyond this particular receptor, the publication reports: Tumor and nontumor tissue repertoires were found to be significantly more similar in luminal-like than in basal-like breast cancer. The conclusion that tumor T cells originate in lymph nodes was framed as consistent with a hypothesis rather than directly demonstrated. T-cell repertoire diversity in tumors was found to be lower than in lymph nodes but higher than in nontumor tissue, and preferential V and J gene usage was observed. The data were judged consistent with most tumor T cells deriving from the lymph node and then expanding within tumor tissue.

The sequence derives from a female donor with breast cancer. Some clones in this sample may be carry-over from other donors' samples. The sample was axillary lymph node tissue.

The nucleotides read TGTGCCAGCAGCCAACGAGAGACAGGGGGGCGGAGTGGCTACACCTTC. Its translation reads: CASSQRETGGRSGYTF. The V and J segments used are TRBV3-1 and TRBJ1-2; 9 bases in between match TRBD1. As encoded in the germline V gene (reference sequence), CDR1 is LGHDT while CDR2 is YNNKEL. Here V drops 2 bases and J drops 7 bases, and the junction holds 11 bases not matched to any gene. CDR3 length: 16 amino acids, cysteine to phenylalanine. Kept here is only the CDR3 DNA, which spans 48 bases and is read in frame from base 1.